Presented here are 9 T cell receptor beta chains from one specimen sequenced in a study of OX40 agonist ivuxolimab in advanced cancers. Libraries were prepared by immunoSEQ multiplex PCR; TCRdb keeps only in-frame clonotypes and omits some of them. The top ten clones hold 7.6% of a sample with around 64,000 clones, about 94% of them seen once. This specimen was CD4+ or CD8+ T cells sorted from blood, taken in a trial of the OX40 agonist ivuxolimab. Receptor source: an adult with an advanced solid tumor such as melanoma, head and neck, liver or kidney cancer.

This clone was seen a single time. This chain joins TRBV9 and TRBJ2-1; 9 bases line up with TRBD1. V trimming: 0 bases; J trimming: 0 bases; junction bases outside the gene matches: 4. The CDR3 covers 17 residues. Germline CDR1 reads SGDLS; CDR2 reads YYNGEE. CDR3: CASSVAKGQGSYNEQFF. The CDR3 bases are TGTGCCAGCAGCGTAGCTAAGGGACAGGGCTCCTACAATGAGCAGTTCTTC. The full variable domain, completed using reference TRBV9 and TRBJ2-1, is DSGVTQTPKHLITATGQRVTLRCSPRSGDLSVYWYQQSLDQGLQFLIQYYNGEERAKGNILERFSAQQFPDLHSELNLSSLELGDSALYFCASSVAKGQGSYNEQFFGPGTRLTVL.

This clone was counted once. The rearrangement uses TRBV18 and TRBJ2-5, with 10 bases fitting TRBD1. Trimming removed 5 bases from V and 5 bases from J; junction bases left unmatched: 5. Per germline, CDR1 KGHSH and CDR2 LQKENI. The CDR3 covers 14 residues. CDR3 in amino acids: CASSATGGGETQYF. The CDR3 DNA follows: TGTGCCAGCTCAGCGACAGGGGGCGGCGAGACCCAGTACTTC.

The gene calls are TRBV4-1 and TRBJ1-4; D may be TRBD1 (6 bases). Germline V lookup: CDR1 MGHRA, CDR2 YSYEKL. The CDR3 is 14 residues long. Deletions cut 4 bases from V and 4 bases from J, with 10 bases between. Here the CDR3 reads CASSPGHLNEKLFF. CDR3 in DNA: TGCGCCAGCAGCCCGGGACACCTTAATGAAAAACTGTTTTTT.

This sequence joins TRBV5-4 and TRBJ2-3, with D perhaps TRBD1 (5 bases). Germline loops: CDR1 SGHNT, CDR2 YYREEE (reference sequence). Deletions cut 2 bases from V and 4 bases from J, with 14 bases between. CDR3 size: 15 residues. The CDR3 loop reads CASSFWGGRADTQYF. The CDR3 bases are TGTGCCAGCAGCTTTTGGGGCGGCAGAGCAGATACGCAGTATTTT.

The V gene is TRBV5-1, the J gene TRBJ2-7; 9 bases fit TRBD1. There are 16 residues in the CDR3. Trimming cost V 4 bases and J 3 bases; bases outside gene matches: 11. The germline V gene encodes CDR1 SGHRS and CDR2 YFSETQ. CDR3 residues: CASSASPGTGIYEQYF. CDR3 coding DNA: TGCGCCAGCAGCGCCTCCCCCGGGACAGGGATCTACGAGCAGTACTTC.

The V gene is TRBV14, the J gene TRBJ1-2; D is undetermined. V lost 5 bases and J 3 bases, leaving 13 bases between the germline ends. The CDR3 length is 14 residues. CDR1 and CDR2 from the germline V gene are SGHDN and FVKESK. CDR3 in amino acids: CASSLLDPDYGYTF. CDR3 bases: TGTGCCAGCAGCTTGCTAGACCCAGACTATGGCTACACCTTC.

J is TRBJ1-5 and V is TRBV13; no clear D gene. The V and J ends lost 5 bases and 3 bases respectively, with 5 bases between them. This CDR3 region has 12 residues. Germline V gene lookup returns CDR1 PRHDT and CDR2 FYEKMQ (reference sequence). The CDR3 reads CASSRINQPQHF. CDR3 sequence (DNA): TGTGCCAGCAGCCGGATCAATCAGCCCCAGCATTTT.

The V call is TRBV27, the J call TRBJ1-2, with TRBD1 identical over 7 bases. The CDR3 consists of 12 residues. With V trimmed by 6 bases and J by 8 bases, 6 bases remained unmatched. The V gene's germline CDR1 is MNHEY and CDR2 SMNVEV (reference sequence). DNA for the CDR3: TGTGCCAGCAGACAAGGGGGCACCGGCTACACCTTC. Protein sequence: CASRQGGTGYTF.

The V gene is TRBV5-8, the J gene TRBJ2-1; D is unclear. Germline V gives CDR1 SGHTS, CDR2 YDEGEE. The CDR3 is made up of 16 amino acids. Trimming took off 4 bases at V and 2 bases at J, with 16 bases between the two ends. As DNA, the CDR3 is TGTGCCAGCAGCCCGAGAGAGTTTGGGCCCTACAATGAGCAGTTCTTC. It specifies CASSPREFGPYNEQFF.